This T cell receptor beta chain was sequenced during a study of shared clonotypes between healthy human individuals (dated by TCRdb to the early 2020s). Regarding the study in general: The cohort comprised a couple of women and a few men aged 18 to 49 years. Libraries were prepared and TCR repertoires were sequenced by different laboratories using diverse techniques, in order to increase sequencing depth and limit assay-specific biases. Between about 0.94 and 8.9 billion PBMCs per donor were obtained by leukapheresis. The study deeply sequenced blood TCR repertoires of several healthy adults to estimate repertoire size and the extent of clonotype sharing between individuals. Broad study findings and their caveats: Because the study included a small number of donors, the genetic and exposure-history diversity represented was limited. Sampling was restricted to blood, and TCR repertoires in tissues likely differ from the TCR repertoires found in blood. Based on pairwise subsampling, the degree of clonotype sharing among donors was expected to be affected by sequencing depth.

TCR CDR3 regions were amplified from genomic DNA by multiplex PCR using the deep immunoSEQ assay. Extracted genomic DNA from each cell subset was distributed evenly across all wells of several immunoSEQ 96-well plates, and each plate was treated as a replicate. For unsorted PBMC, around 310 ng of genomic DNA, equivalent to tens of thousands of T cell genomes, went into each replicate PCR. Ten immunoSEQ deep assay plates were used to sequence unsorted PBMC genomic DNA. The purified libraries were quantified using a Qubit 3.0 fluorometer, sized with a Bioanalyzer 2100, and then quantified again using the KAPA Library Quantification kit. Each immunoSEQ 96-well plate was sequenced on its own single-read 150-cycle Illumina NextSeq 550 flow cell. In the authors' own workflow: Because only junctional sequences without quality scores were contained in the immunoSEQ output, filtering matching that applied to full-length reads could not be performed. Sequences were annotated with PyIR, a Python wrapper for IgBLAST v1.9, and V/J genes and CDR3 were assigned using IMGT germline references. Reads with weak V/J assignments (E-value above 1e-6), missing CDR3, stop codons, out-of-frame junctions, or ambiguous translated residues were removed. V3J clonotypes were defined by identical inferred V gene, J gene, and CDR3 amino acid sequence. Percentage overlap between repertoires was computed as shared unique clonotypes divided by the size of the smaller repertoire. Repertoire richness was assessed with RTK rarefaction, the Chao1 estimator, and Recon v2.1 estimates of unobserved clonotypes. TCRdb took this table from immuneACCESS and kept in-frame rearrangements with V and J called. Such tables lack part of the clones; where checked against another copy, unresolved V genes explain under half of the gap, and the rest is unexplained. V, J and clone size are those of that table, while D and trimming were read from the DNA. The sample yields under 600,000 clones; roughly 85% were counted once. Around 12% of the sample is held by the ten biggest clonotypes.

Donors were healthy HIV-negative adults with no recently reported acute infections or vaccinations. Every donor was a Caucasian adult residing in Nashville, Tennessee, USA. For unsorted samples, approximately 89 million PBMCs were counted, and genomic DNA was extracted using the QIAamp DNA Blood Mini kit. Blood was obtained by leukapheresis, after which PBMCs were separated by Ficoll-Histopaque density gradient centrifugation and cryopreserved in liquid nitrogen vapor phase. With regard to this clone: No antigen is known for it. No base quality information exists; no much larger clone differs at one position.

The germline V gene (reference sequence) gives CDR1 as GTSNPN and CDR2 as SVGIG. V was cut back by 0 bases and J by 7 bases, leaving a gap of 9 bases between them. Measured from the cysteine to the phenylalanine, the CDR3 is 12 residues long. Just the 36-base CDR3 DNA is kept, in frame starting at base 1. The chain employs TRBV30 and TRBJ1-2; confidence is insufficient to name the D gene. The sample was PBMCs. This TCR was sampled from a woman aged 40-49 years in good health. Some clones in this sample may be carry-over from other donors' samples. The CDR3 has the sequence CAWSVWGFGYTF. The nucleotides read TGTGCCTGGAGTGTATGGGGATTTGGCTACACCTTC.